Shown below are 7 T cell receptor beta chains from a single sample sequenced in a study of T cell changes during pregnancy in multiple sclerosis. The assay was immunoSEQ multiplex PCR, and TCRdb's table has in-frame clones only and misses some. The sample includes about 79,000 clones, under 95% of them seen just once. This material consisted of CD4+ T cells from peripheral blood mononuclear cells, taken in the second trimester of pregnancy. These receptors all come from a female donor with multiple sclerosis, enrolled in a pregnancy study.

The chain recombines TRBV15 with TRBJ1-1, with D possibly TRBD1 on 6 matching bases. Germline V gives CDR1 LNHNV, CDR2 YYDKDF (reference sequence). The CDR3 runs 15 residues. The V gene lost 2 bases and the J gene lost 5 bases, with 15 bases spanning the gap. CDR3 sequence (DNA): TGTGCCACCAGCAGAATACAGGGTCGATGGACTGAAGCTTTCTTT. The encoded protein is CATSRIQGRWTEAFF.

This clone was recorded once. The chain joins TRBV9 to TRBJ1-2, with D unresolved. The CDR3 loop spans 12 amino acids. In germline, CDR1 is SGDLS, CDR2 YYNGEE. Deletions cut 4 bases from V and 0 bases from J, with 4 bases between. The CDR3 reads CASSQTNYGYTF. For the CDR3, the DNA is TGTGCCAGCAGCCAAACTAACTATGGCTACACCTTC.

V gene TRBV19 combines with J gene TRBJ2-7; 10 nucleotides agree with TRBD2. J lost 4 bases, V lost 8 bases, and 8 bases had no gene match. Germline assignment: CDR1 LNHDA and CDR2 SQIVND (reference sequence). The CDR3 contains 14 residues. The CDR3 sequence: CASRRAGGPYEQYF. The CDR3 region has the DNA TGTGCCAGTCGTCGAGCGGGAGGGCCGTACGAGCAGTACTTC.

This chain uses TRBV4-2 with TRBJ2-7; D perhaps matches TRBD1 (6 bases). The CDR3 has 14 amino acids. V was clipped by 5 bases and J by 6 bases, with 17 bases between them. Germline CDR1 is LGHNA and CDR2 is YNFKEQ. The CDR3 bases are TGTGCCAGCAGCTCAAGAGGGGGAGATGGCGAGCAGTACTTC. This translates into CASSSRGGDGEQYF.

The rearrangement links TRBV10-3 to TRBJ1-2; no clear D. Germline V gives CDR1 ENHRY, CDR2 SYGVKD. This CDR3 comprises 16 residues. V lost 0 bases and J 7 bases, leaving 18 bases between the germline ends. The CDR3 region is CAISESGPQISGGYTF. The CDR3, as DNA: TGTGCCATCAGTGAGTCGGGCCCTCAAATAAGTGGTGGCTACACCTTC.

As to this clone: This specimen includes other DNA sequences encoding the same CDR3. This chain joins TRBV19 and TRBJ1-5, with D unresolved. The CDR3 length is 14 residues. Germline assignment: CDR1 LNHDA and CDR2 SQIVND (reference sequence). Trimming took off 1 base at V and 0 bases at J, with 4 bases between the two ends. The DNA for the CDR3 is TGTGCCAGTAGTATAGCAGGTAGCAATCAGCCCCAGCATTTT. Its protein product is CASSIAGSNQPQHF. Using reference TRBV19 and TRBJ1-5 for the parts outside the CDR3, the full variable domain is DGGITQSPKYLFRKEGQNVTLSCEQNLNHDAMYWYRQDPGQGLRLIYYSQIVNDFQKGDIAEGYSVSREKKESFPLTVTSAQKNPTAFYLCASSIAGSNQPQHFGDGTRLSIL.

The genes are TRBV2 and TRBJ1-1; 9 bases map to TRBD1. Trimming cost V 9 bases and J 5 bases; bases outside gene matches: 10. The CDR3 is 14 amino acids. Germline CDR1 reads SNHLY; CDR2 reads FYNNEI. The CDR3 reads CARHGQGWWTEAFF. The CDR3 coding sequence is TGTGCCAGACACGGACAGGGGTGGTGGACTGAAGCTTTCTTT.